This T cell receptor beta chain appears in the sequencing data of a study of blood T cell repertoires in COVID-19. The data were produced by immunoSEQ multiplex PCR, yet TCRdb's version contains in-frame clones alone and is incomplete. The sample carries 200,000 or so clones, approximately 84% recorded once. This CDR3 is built from 13 residues. Germline V CDR1 and CDR2: SGHVS, FQNEAQ. V was clipped by 5 bases and J by 4 bases, with 9 bases between them. The TCR sequence derives from a human donor with acute or convalescent COVID-19. The donor label of this sample is uncertain. The sequenced material came from peripheral blood. V usage is TRBV7-8 and J usage is TRBJ1-5, with D possibly TRBD1 on 6 matching bases. The CDR3 sequence is CASSLDRNQPQHF. CDR3 in DNA: TGTGCCAGCAGCCTGGACAGAAATCAGCCCCAGCATTTT.